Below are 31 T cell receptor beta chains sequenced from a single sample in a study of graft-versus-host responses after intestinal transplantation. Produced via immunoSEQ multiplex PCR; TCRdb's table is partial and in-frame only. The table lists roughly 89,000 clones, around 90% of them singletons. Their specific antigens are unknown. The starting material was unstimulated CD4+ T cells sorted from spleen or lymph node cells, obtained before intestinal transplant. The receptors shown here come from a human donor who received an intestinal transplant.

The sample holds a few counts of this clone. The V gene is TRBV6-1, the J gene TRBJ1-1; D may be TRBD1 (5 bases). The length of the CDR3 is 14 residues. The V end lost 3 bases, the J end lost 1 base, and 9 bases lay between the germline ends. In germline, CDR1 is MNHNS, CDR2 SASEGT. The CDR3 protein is CASSDAGQNTEAFF. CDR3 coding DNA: TGTGCCAGCAGTGACGCTGGACAGAACACTGAAGCTTTCTTT.

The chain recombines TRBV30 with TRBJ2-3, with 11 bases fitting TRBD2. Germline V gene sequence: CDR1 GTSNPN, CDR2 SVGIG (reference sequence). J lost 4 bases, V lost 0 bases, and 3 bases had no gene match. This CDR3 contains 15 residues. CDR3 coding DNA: TGTGCCTGGAGTGTACTAGCGGGAGCCCCAGATACGCAGTATTTT. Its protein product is CAWSVLAGAPDTQYF.

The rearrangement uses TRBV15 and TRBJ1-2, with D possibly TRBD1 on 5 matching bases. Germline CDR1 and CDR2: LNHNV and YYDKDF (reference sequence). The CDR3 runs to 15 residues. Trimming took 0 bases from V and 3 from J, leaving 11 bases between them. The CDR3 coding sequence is TGTGCCACCAGCAGAGATAGGGGTGATGACTATGGCTACACCTTC. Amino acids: CATSRDRGDDYGYTF.

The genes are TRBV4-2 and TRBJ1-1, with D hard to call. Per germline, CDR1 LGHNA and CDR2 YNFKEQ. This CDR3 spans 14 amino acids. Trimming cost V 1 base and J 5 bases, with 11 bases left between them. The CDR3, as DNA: TGTGCCAGCAGCCAAGTTGGGCAGTCTACTGAAGCTTTCTTT. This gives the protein CASSQVGQSTEAFF.

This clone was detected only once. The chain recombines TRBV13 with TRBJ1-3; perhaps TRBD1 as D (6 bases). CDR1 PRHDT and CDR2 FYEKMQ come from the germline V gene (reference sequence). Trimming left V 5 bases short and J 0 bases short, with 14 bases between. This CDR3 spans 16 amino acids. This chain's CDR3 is CASSGGQIRSGNTIYF. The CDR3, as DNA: TGTGCCAGCAGCGGAGGACAGATCCGCTCTGGAAACACCATATATTTT.

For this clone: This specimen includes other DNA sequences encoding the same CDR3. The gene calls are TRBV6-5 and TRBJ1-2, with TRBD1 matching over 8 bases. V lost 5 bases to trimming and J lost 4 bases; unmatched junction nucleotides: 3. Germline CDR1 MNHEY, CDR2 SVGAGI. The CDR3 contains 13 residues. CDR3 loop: CASSRDRSYGYTF. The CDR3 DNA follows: TGTGCCAGCAGTCGGGACAGGTCCTATGGCTACACCTTC.

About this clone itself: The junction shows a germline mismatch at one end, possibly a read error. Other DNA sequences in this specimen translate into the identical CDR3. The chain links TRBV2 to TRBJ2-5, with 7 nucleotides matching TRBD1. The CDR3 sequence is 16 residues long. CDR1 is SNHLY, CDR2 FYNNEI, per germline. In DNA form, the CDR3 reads TGCGCCAGCAGGGGGACAGTCTTTTCGTACCAAGAGACCCAGTACTTC. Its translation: CASRGTVFSYQETQYF.

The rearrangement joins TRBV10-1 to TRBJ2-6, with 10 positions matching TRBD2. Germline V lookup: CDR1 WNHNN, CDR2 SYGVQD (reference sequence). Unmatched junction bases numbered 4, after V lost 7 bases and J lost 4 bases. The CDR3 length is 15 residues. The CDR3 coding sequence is TGCGCCAGCACTAGCGGGAGAACAGGGGCCAACGTCCTGACTTTC. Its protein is CASTSGRTGANVLTF.

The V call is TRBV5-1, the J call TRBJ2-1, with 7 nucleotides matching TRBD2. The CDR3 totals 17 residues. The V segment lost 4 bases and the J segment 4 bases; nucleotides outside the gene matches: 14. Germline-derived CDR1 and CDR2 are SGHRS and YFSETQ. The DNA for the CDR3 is TGCGCCAGCAGCGAGGAGATACTATCAGCGGGGTACAATGAGCAGTTCTTC. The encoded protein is CASSEEILSAGYNEQFF.

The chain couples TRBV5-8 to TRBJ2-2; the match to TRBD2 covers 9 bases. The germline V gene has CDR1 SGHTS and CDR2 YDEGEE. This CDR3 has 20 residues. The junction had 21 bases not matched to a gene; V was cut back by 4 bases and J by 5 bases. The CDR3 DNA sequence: TGTGCCAGCAGCAAGTACTCGGGACTAGCCGTGGGAGTGGGGACCGGGGAGCTGTTTTTT. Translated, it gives CASSKYSGLAVGVGTGELFF.

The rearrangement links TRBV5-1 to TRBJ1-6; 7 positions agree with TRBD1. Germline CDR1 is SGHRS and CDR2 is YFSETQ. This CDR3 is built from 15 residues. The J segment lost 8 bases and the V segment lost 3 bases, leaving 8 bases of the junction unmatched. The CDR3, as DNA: TGCGCCAGCAGCTCAACGACAGGGACGGATTCACCCCTCCACTTT. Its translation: CASSSTTGTDSPLHF.

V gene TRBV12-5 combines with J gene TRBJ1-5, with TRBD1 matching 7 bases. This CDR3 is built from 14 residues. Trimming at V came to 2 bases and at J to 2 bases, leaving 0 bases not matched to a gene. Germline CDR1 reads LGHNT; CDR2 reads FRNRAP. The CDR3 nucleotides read TGTGCTAGTGGTTTGACAGGGGGCAATCAGCCCCAGCATTTT. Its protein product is CASGLTGGNQPQHF.

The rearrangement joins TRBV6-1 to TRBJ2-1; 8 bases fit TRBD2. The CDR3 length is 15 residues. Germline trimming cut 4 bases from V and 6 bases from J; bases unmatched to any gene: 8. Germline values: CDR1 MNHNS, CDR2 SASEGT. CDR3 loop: CASSGVGRAPNEQFF. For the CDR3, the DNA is TGTGCCAGCAGTGGGGTCGGGAGGGCCCCCAATGAGCAGTTCTTC.

CDR3 region: CASSLGGNTYEQYF. The CDR3 DNA sequence: TGTGCCAGCAGCCTCGGGGGAAACACCTACGAGCAGTACTTC. The rearrangement links TRBV14 to TRBJ2-7, with D tentatively TRBD2 (6 bases). Between the trimmed V and J ends, which lost 4 bases and 2 bases, there was a span of 12 bases. CDR3 length: 14 amino acids. Germline-derived CDR1 and CDR2 are SGHDN and FVKESK.

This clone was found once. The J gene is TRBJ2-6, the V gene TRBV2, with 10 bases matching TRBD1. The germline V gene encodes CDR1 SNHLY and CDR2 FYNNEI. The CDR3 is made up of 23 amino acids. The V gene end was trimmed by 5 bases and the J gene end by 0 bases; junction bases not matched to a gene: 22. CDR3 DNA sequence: TGTGCCAGCAGTACCTCACCAGGGACAGGGGCACATTTAGGGGGCTCTGGGGCCAACGTCCTGACTTTC. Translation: CASSTSPGTGAHLGGSGANVLTF.

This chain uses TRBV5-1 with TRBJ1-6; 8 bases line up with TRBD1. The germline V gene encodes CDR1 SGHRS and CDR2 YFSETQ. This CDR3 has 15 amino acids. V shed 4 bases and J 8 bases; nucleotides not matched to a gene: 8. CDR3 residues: CASSARTGRDSPLHF. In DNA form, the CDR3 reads TGCGCCAGCAGCGCCCGGACAGGGAGGGATTCACCCCTCCACTTT.

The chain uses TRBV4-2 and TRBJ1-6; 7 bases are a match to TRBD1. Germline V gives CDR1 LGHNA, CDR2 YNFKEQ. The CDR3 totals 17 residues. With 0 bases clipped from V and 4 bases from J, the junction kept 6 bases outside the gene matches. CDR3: CASSQDINRGYNSPLHF. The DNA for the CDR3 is TGTGCCAGCAGCCAAGATATTAACAGGGGATATAATTCACCCCTCCACTTT.

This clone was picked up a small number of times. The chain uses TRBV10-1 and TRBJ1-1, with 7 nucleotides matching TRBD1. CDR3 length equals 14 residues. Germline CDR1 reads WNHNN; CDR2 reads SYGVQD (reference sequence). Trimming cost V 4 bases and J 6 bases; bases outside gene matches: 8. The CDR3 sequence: CASSGDRVGAEAFF. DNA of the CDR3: TGCGCCAGCAGTGGAGACAGGGTGGGGGCTGAAGCTTTCTTT.

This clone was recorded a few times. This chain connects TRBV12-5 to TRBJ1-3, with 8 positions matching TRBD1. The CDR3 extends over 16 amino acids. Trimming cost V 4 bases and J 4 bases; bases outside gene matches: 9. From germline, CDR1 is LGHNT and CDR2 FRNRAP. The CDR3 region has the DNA TGTGCTAGTGGTTCCCGGACAGGGATCCACGGAAACACCATATATTTT. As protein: CASGSRTGIHGNTIYF.

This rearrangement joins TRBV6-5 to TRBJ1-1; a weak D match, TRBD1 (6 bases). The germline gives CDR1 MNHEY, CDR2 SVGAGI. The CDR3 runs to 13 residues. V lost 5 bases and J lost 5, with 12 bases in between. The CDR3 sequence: CASSRTGLTEAFF. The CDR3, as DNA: TGTGCCAGCAGTAGAACAGGGTTGACTGAAGCTTTCTTT.

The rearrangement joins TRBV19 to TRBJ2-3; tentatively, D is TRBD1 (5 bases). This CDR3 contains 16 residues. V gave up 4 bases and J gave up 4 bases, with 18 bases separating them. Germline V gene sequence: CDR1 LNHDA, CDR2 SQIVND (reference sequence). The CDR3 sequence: CASSTQGTNRPDTQYF. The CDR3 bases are TGTGCCAGTAGTACGCAGGGAACCAATCGCCCAGATACGCAGTATTTT.

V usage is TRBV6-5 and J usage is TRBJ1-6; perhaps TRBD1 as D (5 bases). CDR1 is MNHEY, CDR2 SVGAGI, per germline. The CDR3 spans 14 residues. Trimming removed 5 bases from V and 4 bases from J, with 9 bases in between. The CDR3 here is CASSPGTYNSPLHF. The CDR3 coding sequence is TGTGCCAGCAGTCCGGGGACTTATAATTCACCCCTCCACTTT.

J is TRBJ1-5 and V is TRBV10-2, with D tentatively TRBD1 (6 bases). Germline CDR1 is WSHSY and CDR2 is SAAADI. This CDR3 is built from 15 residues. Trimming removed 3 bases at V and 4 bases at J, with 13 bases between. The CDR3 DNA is TGCGCCAGCAGTGACAGGGGCGGGCCGAATCAGCCCCAGCATTTT. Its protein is CASSDRGGPNQPQHF.

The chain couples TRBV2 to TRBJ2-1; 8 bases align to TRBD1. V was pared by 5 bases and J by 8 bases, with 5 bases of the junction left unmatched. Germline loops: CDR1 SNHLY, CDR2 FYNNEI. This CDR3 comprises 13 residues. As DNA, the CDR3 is TGTGCCAGCAGTTCGGACAGGGACGATGAGCAGTTCTTC. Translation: CASSSDRDDEQFF.

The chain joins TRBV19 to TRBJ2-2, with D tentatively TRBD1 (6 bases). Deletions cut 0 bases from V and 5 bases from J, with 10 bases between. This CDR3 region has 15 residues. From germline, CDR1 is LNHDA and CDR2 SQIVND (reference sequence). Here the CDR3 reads CASSIEQGRTGELFF. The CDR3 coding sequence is TGTGCCAGTAGTATAGAACAGGGAAGGACCGGGGAGCTGTTTTTT.

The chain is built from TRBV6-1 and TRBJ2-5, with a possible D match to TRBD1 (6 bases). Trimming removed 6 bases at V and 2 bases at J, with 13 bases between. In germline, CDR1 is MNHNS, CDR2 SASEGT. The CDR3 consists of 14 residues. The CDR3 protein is CASRTGPQQETQYF. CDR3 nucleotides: TGTGCCAGCAGAACAGGGCCGCAACAAGAGACCCAGTACTTC.

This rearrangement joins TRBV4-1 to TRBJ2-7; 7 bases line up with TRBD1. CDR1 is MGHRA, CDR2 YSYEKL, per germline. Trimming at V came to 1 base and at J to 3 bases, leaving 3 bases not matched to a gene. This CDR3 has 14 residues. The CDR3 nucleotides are TGCGCCAGCAGCCAAGGAAGGGGGCTCTACGAGCAGTACTTC. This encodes CASSQGRGLYEQYF.

This CDR3 reads CAISEFGGQGGEQYF. CDR3 coding DNA: TGTGCCATCAGTGAGTTCGGGGGACAGGGCGGGGAGCAGTACTTC. The chain recombines TRBV10-3 with TRBJ2-7; TRBD1 matches at 9 bases. Germline CDR1 reads ENHRY; CDR2 reads SYGVKD. The CDR3 length is 15 residues. V was clipped by 1 base and J by 7 bases; unmatched bases: 8.

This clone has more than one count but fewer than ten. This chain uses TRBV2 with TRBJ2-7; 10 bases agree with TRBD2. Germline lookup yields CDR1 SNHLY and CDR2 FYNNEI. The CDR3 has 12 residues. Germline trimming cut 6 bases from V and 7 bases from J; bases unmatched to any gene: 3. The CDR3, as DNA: TGTGCCAGCAGCGTACTAGCGGGAGAGCAGTACTTC. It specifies CASSVLAGEQYF. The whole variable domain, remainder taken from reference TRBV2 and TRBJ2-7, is EPEVTQTPSHQVTQMGQEVILRCVPISNHLYFYWYRQILGQKVEFLVSFYNNEISEKSEIFDDQFSVERPDGSNFTLKIRSTKLEDSAMYFCASSVLAGEQYFGPGTRLTVT.

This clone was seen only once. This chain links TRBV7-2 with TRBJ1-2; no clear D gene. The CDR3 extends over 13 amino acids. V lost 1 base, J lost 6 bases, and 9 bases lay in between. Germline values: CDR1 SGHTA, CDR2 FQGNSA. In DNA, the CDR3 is TGTGCCAGCAGCTTAGTAATCGGGGATGGCTACACCTTC. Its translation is CASSLVIGDGYTF.

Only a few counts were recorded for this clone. The DNA for the CDR3 is TGTGCCAGCAGCTTGAGCGGAATTAATGAAAAACTGTTTTTT. It specifies CASSLSGINEKLFF. The J gene is TRBJ1-4, the V gene TRBV5-4; D remains unclear. This CDR3 comprises 14 residues. CDR1 and CDR2 (germline): SGHNT, YYREEE (reference sequence). V was pared by 1 base and J by 4 bases, with 8 bases between.